The text below deals with one T cell receptor beta chain. Measured with immunoSEQ multiplex PCR; TCRdb has only the in-frame clones, and not every one. Here the sample spans 150,000 to 200,000 clones, 75% to 90% being singletons. Germline loops: CDR1 SGHRS, CDR2 YFSETQ. This CDR3 has 15 residues. V was clipped by 4 bases and J by 7 bases; unmatched bases: 14. The source of the sample is a study of blood T cell repertoires in COVID-19. The chain is built from TRBV5-1 and TRBJ2-7; 7 nucleotides agree with TRBD1. The source of this sequence is a woman aged 18-30 years who had recovered from COVID-19. The source material was PBMCs or T cells enriched from blood (not recorded which). As DNA, the CDR3 is TGCGCCAGCAGCCGAGACAGGGAGCTTTTCCAGGAGCAGTACTTC. It translates to CASSRDRELFQEQYF.